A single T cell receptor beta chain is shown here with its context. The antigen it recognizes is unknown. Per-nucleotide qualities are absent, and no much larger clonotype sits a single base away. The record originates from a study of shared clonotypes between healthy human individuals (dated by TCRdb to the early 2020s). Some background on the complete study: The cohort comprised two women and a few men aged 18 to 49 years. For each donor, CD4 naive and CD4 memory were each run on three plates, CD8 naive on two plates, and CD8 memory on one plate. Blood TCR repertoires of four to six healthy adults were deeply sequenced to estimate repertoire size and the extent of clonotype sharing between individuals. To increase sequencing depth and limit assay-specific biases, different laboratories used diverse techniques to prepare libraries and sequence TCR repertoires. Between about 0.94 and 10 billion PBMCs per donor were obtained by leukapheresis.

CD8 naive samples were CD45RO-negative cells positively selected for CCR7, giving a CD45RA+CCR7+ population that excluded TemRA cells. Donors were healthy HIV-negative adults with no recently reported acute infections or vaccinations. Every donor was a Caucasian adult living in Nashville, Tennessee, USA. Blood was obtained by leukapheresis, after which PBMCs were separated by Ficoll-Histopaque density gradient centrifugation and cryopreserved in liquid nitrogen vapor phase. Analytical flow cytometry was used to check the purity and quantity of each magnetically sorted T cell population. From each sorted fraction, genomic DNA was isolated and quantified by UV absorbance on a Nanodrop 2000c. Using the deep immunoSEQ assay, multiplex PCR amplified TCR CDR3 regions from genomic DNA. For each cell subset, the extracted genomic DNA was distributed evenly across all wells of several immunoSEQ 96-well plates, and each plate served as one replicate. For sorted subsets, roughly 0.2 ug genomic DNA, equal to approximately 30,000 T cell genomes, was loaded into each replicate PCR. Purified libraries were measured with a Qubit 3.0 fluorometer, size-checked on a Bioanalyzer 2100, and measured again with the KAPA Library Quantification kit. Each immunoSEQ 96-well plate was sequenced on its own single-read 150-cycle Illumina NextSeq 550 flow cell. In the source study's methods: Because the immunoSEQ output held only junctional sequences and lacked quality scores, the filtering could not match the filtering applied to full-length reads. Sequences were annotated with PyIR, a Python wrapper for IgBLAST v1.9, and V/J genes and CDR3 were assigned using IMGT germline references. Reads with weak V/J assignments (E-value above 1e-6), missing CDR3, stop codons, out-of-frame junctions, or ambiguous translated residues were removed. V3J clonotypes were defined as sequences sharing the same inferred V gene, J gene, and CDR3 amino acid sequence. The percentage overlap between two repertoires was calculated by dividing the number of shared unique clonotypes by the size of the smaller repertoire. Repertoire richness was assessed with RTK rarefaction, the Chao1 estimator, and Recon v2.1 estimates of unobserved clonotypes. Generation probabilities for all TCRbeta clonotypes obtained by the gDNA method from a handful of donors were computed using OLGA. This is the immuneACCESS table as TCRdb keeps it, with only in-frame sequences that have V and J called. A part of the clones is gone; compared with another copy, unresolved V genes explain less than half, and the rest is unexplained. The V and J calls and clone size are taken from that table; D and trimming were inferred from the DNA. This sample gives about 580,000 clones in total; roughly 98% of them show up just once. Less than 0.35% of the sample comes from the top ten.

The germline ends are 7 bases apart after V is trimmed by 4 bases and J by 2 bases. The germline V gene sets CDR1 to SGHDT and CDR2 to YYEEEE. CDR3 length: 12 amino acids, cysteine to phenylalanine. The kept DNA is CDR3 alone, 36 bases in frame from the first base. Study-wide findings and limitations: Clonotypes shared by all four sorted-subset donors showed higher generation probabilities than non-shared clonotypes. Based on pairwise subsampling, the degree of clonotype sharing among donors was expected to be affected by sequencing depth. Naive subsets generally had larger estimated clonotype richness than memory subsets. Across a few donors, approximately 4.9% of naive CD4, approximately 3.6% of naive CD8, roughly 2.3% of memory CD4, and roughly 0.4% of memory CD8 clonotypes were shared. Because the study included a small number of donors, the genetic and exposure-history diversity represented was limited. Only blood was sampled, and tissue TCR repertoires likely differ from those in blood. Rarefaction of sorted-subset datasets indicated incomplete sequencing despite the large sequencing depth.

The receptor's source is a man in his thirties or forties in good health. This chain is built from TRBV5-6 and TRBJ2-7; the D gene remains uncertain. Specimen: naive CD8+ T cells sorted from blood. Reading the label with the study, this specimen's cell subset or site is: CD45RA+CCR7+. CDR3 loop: CASSLLAYEQYF. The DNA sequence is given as TGTGCCAGCAGCCTTCTAGCCTACGAGCAGTACTTC.